The sequence of this T cell receptor (beta chain) was determined in a study of blood T cell repertoires in COVID-19. Background on the study: Specimens from acute and convalescent COVID-19 originated in the United States, Italy and Spain. Sample material is recorded as cDNA or gDNA derived from T cells, B-cell-depleted T cells, or PBMCs.

This table comes from immunoSEQ multiplex PCR, and its TCRdb copy is limited to in-frame clones, with some not included. The repertoire holds 220,000 or so clones, with roughly 80% as singletons. In germline, CDR1 is SEHNR, CDR2 FQNEAQ (reference sequence). The CDR3 covers 15 residues. With 5 bases removed from V and 4 bases from J, the gap between germline ends came to 17 bases. The sequence came from a woman aged 55 to 70 with acute or convalescent COVID-19. The chain combines TRBV7-9 with TRBJ1-1, with D maybe TRBD1 (5 bases). The source material was peripheral blood. The CDR3 DNA reads TGTGCCAGCAGCCCCCCCAGGGCTTCAGGCACTGAAGCTTTCTTT. The encoded protein is CASSPPRASGTEAFF.